These T cell receptor beta chains were read from a single sample in a study of vaccination and CD4 T cells after COVID-19. The antigens for these receptors are not known. TCRdb recomputed calls from the PCR reads with MiXCR, one row per CDR3 protein. The sample holds 25,000 or so distinct CDR3 sequences, roughly 44% seen once. The input for sequencing was CD4+ T cells from blood, cultured in vitro, taken before SARS-CoV-2 vaccination. The origin of the receptors is a human donor who received a COVID-19 vaccine. Each CDR3 is given with its conserved first and last residue. D genes are given only for firm matches. Clone size is given for some rows only: seen once, a few or many times, or a class if the clone is expanded.

>16|.|.|TRBV19|TRBJ1-6
TGTGCCAGTAGTACCCCCCGCGGAGCCGGGGGGTCACCCCTCCACTTT
CASSTPRGAGGSPLHF
>17|TRBD1|.|TRBV7-2|TRBJ1-6
TGTGCCAGCAGCTCCACACCTCCGGGACAGCTTAATTCACCCCTCCACTTT
CASSSTPPGQLNSPLHF
>13|.|.|TRBV20-1|TRBJ2-7
TGCAGTGCTTATCTTCCGCTCCTCTACGAGCAGTACTTC
CSAYLPLLYEQYF
>14|TRBD1|.|TRBV5-6|TRBJ1-2
TGTGCCAGCAGCCTACTCAGGGGGTACTATGGCTACACCTTC
CASSLLRGYYGYTF
>16|TRBD2|once|TRBV7-2|TRBJ2-5
TGTGCCAGCAGCTTGTCTAGCGGGGGGGCGGCAAAGACCCAGTACTTC
CASSLSSGGAAKTQYF
>15|.|.|TRBV6-5|TRBJ1-6
TGTGCCAGCAGTCACTCGACCGCTTATAATTCACCCCTCCACTTT
CASSHSTAYNSPLHF
>16|.|.|TRBV4-2|TRBJ1-5
TGTGCCAGCAGCCAAGAAGGAGGTAATAGCAATCAGCCCCAGCATTTT
CASSQEGGNSNQPQHF
>16|TRBD1|.|TRBV25-1|TRBJ2-5
TGTGCCAGCAGCGTAGACAGGGGGACAAACAGGGAGACCCAGTACTTC
CASSVDRGTNRETQYF
>15|.|.|TRBV7-9|TRBJ2-7
TGTGCCAGCAGCTTAACCCGGGACTCCTCCTACGAGCAGTACTTC
CASSLTRDSSYEQYF
>14|.|.|TRBV24-1|TRBJ2-1
TGTGCCACCCAAGGGGGCGGGAAGTACAATGAGCAGTTCTTC
CATQGGGKYNEQFF
>16|TRBD1|.|TRBV19|TRBJ1-5
TGTGCCAGTACTCCGGACAGGGGACTCGGCAATCAGCCCCAGCATTTT
CASTPDRGLGNQPQHF
>16|TRBD2|.|TRBV7-9|TRBJ2-3
TGTGCCAGCAGCCGCCGGCTAGCGGGGGAGGCGGATACGCAGTATTTT
CASSRRLAGEADTQYF
>18|.|.|TRBV21-1|TRBJ2-1
TGTGCCAGCAGCAAAAGACTTGGGGAACACACTAAGAACAATGAGCAGTTCTTC
CASSKRLGEHTKNNEQFF
>15|.|.|TRBV19|TRBJ2-2
TGTGCCAGCAGTGACAGATCGGGAAACACCGGGGAGCTGTTTTTT
CASSDRSGNTGELFF
>18|.|.|TRBV21-1|TRBJ2-5
TGTGCCAGCAGCAAAGGGGCGGGTCCATCATCCGCGGGAGAGACCCAGTACTTC
CASSKGAGPSSAGETQYF
>15|.|.|TRBV12-5|TRBJ1-5
TGTGCTAGTGGTTACACAAGGGGGGGCAATCAGCCCCAGCATTTT
CASGYTRGGNQPQHF
>15|.|once|TRBV4-1|TRBJ2-1
TGCGCCAGCAGCCAAGACGGCGTCTCCTACAATGAGCAGTTCTTC
CASSQDGVSYNEQFF
>13|.|few|TRBV5-4|TRBJ1-5
TGTGCCAGCAGCCCGTTTCCGAATCAGCCCCAGCATTTT
CASSPFPNQPQHF
>16|.|.|TRBV7-6|TRBJ1-1
TGTGCCAGCAGCTTAGGAGTGGCGGGGGTTGGGGCTGAAGCTTTCTTT
CASSLGVAGVGAEAFF
>14|.|.|TRBV5-1|TRBJ2-5
TGCGCCAGCAGCTTGGCAGCGGGTAAAGAGACCCAGTACTTC
CASSLAAGKETQYF
>17|TRBD1|.|TRBV6-1|TRBJ1-5
TGTGCCAGCAGTAGAGGGGCAGGGGGGTTCGGCAATCAGCCCCAGCATTTT
CASSRGAGGFGNQPQHF
>11|.|.|TRBV12-3/TRBV12-4|TRBJ2-7
TGTGCCAGCAGTTTGTCAAACCACCAGTACTTC
CASSLSNHQYF
>16|TRBD1|.|TRBV15|TRBJ2-7
TGTGCCACCAGCAGACCTCCGGGACAGGGAATTTACGAGCAGTACTTC
CATSRPPGQGIYEQYF
>14|TRBD1|.|TRBV10-1|TRBJ2-5
TGCGCCAGCAGCCGACAGGGTTCCGAAGAGACCCAGTACTTC
CASSRQGSEETQYF
>16|.|.|TRBV19|TRBJ2-2
TGTGCCAGTAGTATTAAAGGGCAGTTCAGGAACGGGGAGCTGTTTTTT
CASSIKGQFRNGELFF
>14|.|few|TRBV12-3/TRBV12-4|TRBJ1-2
TGTGCCAGCAGTTTTACAGGAGCCCCCTATGGCTACACCTTC
CASSFTGAPYGYTF
>15|.|once|TRBV7-9|TRBJ2-2
TGTGCCAGCAGCCTGGGACTCCCGAACACCGGGGAGCTGTTTTTT
CASSLGLPNTGELFF
>16|TRBD1|few|TRBV30|TRBJ1-6
TGTGCCTGGACTGCCGCGGACAGGTCGTGGAATTCACCCCTCCACTTT
CAWTAADRSWNSPLHF
>15|.|.|TRBV10-3|TRBJ1-1
TGTGCCATCAGTGATTTATCCGGGGGAGGCACTGAAGCTTTCTTT
CAISDLSGGGTEAFF
>14|.|.|TRBV21-1|TRBJ1-5
TGTGCCAGCAGCAACCGGGACACAAATCAGCCCCAGCATTTT
CASSNRDTNQPQHF
>15|.|.|TRBV6-1|TRBJ1-4
TGTGCCAGCAGTGAAGGGGCTGCAACTAATGAAAAACTGTTTTTT
CASSEGAATNEKLFF
>17|TRBD1|few|TRBV7-8|TRBJ1-5
TGTGCCAGCAGCACCCGACAGGGATGGTATAGCAATCAGCCCCAGCATTTT
CASSTRQGWYSNQPQHF
>16|.|.|TRBV21-1|TRBJ2-5
TGTGCCAGCAGCAAAGGACGGCGGGGGCACCAAGAGACCCAGTACTTC
CASSKGRRGHQETQYF
>14|TRBD2|.|TRBV10-3|TRBJ2-2
TGTGCCATCAGTGCGGGACTACCCACCGGGGAGCTGTTTTTT
CAISAGLPTGELFF
>13|TRBD1|.|TRBV27|TRBJ2-2
TGTGCCAGCAGTCCGACAGGGCCCGGGGAGCTGTTTTTT
CASSPTGPGELFF
>12|.|.|TRBV20-1|TRBJ1-2
TGCAGTGCTAGACAGCCGGGTGGAGGCTACACCTTC
CSARQPGGGYTF
>13|.|.|TRBV7-9|TRBJ2-7
TGTGCCAGCACCCGAGGGGCGGAATACGAGCAGTACTTC
CASTRGAEYEQYF
>14|.|.|TRBV12-3/TRBV12-4|TRBJ2-7
TGTGCCAGCAGTTTTATACCGCAATCGAAGGAGCAGTACTTC
CASSFIPQSKEQYF